Listed here are 9 T cell receptor beta chains from one sample, sequenced in a study of vaccination effects on CD4 cells after COVID-19. Viral peptide pools were used in the ViraFEST assay to expand antigen-specific CD4+ T cells, and sequencing came afterward. Upon completion of about eleven days in culture, CD4+ T cells were isolated. Vaccine administered to participants consisted of two doses of either BNT162b2 or mRNA-1273. No antigen is known for these receptors. Assay used: immunoSEQ multiplex PCR; TCRdb lists only in-frame clones, some missing. The sample includes tens of thousands of clones, around four fifths of them seen just once. The specimen was CD4+ T cells from PBMCs cultured with HCoV-OC43 spike peptides, collected after COVID-19 vaccination. Specified subset: HCoV-OC43 spike overlapping peptide pool stimulation. These receptors all stem from a human donor who received a COVID-19 vaccine.

This clone was seen a few times. The gene calls are TRBV6-4 and TRBJ1-1, with D hard to call. The germline CDR1 and CDR2 sequences are MRHNA and SNTAGT. V was trimmed by 6 bases and J by 3 bases, leaving 11 bases between them. The CDR3 has 13 residues. CDR3 amino acids: CASRVEADTEAFF. In DNA form, the CDR3 reads TGTGCCAGCAGGGTGGAAGCTGACACTGAAGCTTTCTTT.

This clone was observed a handful of times. The chain links TRBV2 to TRBJ2-7; 10 nucleotides align to TRBD1. The CDR3 has 13 residues. With 5 bases clipped from V and 8 bases from J, the junction kept 6 bases outside the gene matches. CDR1 and CDR2 from the germline V gene are SNHLY and FYNNEI. The CDR3 spells CASSPGQGVQQYV. The CDR3 nucleotides read TGTGCCAGCAGTCCCGGACAGGGGGTCCAGCAGTACGTC.

V gene TRBV18 combines with J gene TRBJ1-1; a possible D gene is TRBD1 (6 bases). The V gene's germline CDR1 is KGHSH and CDR2 LQKENI. V was pared by 1 base and J by 7 bases, with 13 bases between. The CDR3 is 14 amino acids. The CDR3 here is CASSPRAGDGEAFF. CDR3 DNA sequence: TGTGCCAGCTCACCACGGGCAGGGGACGGTGAAGCTTTCTTT.

This clone was seen a handful of times. The chain is built from TRBV11-2 and TRBJ1-2; D may be TRBD1 (6 bases). The V and J ends lost 2 bases and 3 bases respectively, with 10 bases between them. This CDR3 region has 14 residues. Germline V gives CDR1 SGHAT, CDR2 FQNNGV. The CDR3 DNA is TGTGCCAGCAGCTTAACAGGGCCCGACTATGGCTACACCTTC. Protein: CASSLTGPDYGYTF.

The chain is built from TRBV5-5 and TRBJ2-1; 14 bases match TRBD2. Germline CDR1 reads SGHKS; CDR2 reads YYEKEE (reference sequence). The CDR3 extends over 16 amino acids. J was trimmed by 9 bases and V by 4 bases; bases with no gene match: 9. CDR3 region: CASSGRTSGGIGEQFF. The CDR3 DNA sequence: TGTGCCAGCAGCGGGAGGACTAGCGGGGGGATAGGTGAGCAGTTCTTC.

The chain couples TRBV18 to TRBJ1-6; no reliable D call. Germline loops: CDR1 KGHSH, CDR2 LQKENI. The CDR3 runs 14 residues. V dropped 2 bases and J dropped 5 bases, with 7 bases sitting between them. The CDR3 protein is CASSPRQNNSPLHF. CDR3 sequence (DNA): TGTGCCAGCTCACCAAGGCAGAATAATTCACCCCTCCACTTT.

This clone has only a few counts. V and J are TRBV10-3 and TRBJ1-2, with TRBD1 as a possible D gene (5 bases). V lost 10 bases and J 0 bases, leaving 9 bases between the germline ends. The germline CDR1 and CDR2 sequences are ENHRY and SYGVKD. The CDR3 sequence is 12 residues long. The CDR3 loop is CANRDANYGYTF. In nucleotides, the CDR3 is TGTGCCAACCGGGACGCTAACTATGGCTACACCTTC.

This clone appeared once. V gene TRBV4-1 combines with J gene TRBJ1-1; weak D call: TRBD1 (5 bases). Trimming left V 0 bases short and J 4 bases short, with 15 bases between. This CDR3 spans 16 amino acids. CDR1 MGHRA and CDR2 YSYEKL come from the germline V gene. CDR3 bases: TGCGCCAGCAGCCAAGATCGGGGGAGCGTCGGCACTGAAGCTTTCTTT. This translates into CASSQDRGSVGTEAFF.

The rearrangement joins TRBV6-6 to TRBJ2-3; D is possibly TRBD1 (5 bases). The germline V gene has CDR1 MNHNY and CDR2 SVGAGI (reference sequence). The CDR3 is 16 amino acids. Between the trimmed V and J ends, which lost 6 bases and 4 bases, there was a span of 20 bases. CDR3 loop: CASRNGQGKSADTQYF. In nucleotides, the CDR3 is TGTGCCAGCAGAAATGGGCAGGGAAAATCGGCAGATACGCAGTATTTT.